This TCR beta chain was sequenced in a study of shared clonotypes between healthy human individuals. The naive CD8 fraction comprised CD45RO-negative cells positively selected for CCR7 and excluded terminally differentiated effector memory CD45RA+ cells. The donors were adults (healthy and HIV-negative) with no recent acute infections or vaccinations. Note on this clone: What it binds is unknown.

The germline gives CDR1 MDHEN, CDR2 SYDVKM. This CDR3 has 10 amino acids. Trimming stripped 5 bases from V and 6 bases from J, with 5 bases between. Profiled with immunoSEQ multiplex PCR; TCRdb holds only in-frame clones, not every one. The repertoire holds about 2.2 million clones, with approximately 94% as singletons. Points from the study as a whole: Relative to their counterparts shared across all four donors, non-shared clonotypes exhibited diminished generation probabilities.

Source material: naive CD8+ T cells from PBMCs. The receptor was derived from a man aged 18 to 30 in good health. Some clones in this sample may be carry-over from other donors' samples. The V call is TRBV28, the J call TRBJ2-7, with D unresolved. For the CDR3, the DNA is TGTGCCAGCAGTCCGATCGAGCAGTACTTC. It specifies CASSPIEQYF.